Each of the 15 T cell receptor beta chains below was sequenced from the same sample in a study of Ad26.COV2.S vaccination and SARS-CoV-2 variants. The treatment denotes: roughly 19 received Ad26.COV2.S at low or high dose, single or two shots; roughly five received placebo; per-sample allocation not given. Each sample was drawn 63 days after the first injection (of vaccine or placebo). The data were produced by immunoSEQ multiplex PCR, yet TCRdb's version contains in-frame clones alone and is incomplete. Of over 350,000 clones in the sample, 70% to 90% were seen once. The starting material was peripheral blood, obtained in a trial of Ad26.COV2.S vaccine versus placebo. These receptors were obtained from a person aged 18-60 years who received the Ad26.COV2.S COVID-19 vaccine or a placebo.

The chain is built from TRBV5-5 and TRBJ1-2; no clear D gene. The CDR3 runs 16 residues. V lost 0 bases to trimming and J lost 5 bases, with 17 bases between them. Per the germline V gene, CDR1 is SGHKS and CDR2 is YYEKEE (reference sequence). DNA for the CDR3: TGTGCCAGCAGCTTGGCCGTTGGGGTACGCGGATATGGCTACACCTTC. Translated, it gives CASSLAVGVRGYGYTF.

This chain links TRBV18 with TRBJ1-1, with D perhaps matching TRBD1 (5 bases). This CDR3 is built from 14 residues. V lost 5 bases and J 0 bases, leaving 10 bases between the germline ends. Germline V gives CDR1 KGHSH, CDR2 LQKENI. The CDR3 loop reads CASSAGYMNTEAFF. In DNA, the CDR3 is TGTGCCAGCTCAGCAGGGTACATGAACACTGAAGCTTTCTTT.

This rearrangement joins TRBV19 to TRBJ2-5; TRBD2 is a possible D gene (7 bases). Germline lookup yields CDR1 LNHDA and CDR2 SQIVND (reference sequence). V shed 1 base and J shed 4 bases, with 13 bases lying between them. The CDR3 sequence is 15 residues long. DNA for the CDR3: TGTGCCAGTAGTATAGTAGGGGGGGGCGGAGAGACCCAGTACTTC. The encoded protein is CASSIVGGGGETQYF.

V gene TRBV23-1 combines with J gene TRBJ1-5, with D hard to call. Being an ORF, TRBV23-1 has a function that is uncertain. The CDR3 extends over 13 amino acids. Between the trimmed V and J ends, which lost 0 bases and 7 bases, there was a span of 7 bases. CDR3 in amino acids: CASSQSWRQPQHF. The CDR3 DNA reads TGCGCCAGCAGTCAATCGTGGCGCCAGCCCCAGCATTTT.

The chain has TRBV9 and TRBJ1-5; possibly TRBD1 for D (6 bases). Trimming left V 3 bases short and J 3 bases short, with 13 bases between. The CDR3 is 15 amino acids. The germline V gene encodes CDR1 SGDLS and CDR2 YYNGEE. Written as DNA, the CDR3 is TGTGCCAGCAGCGAGAGGGGGGACACCAATCAGCCCCAGCATTTT. Residues: CASSERGDTNQPQHF.

This clone was observed a few times. This rearrangement joins TRBV12-3 or TRBV12-4 to TRBJ2-7; no firm D call. The CDR3 totals 12 residues. Trimming shortened V by 0 bases and J by 6 bases, and 6 bases separated the two germline ends. CDR3 residues: CASSLALIEQYF. The CDR3 DNA follows: TGTGCCAGCAGTTTAGCGCTCATCGAGCAGTACTTC.

The chain couples TRBV5-4 to TRBJ2-6, with 7 bases lining up with TRBD1. The ends lost 2 bases at V and 3 bases at J; junction bases unmatched: 2. CDR1 and CDR2 from the germline V gene are SGHNT and YYREEE (reference sequence). The CDR3 runs 15 residues. The CDR3 DNA reads TGTGCCAGCAGCTTTACAGGGGTTGGGGCCAACGTCCTGACTTTC. Its protein product is CASSFTGVGANVLTF.

Note on this clone: Other nucleotide sequences from this sample produce the same CDR3. The V call is TRBV5-4, the J call TRBJ1-2; a weak D match, TRBD1 (5 bases). Germline lookup yields CDR1 SGHNT and CDR2 YYREEE (reference sequence). This CDR3 is built from 12 residues. The V gene lost 4 bases and the J gene lost 4 bases, with 8 bases spanning the gap. CDR3 residues: CASSLGGYGYTF. The CDR3 DNA follows: TGTGCCAGCAGCCTCGGGGGCTATGGCTACACCTTC.

CDR3 nucleotide sequence: TGTGCCAGCAGCTTGGCCGGGATTCGTGGCTACACCTTC. Translating it yields CASSLAGIRGYTF. The V and J genes are TRBV5-4 and TRBJ1-2; no firm D call. The CDR3 is 13 residues long. V lost 0 bases and J 7 bases, leaving 10 bases between the germline ends. Per the germline V gene, CDR1 is SGHNT and CDR2 is YYREEE (reference sequence).

The rearrangement joins TRBV16 to TRBJ1-2; D possibly corresponds to TRBD1 (6 bases). Trimming removed 1 base at V and 2 bases at J, with 11 bases between. CDR3 length: 15 residues. The germline CDR1 and CDR2 sequences are KGHSY and FQNENV. In nucleotides, the CDR3 is TGTGCCAGCAGCCAATACCAACAGGGAAACTATGGCTACACCTTC. As protein: CASSQYQQGNYGYTF.

V is TRBV24-1 and J is TRBJ1-4; a weak D match, TRBD1 (5 bases). Trimming removed 4 bases from V and 8 bases from J, with 22 bases in between. The CDR3 totals 17 residues. The germline V gene has CDR1 KGHDR and CDR2 SFDVKD. The CDR3 is CATSENTMTAKGEKLFF. Here the CDR3 DNA reads TGTGCCACCAGTGAGAATACCATGACAGCTAAGGGGGAAAAACTGTTTTTT.

The table lists this clone with a few counts. The rearrangement uses TRBV7-9 and TRBJ1-2, with 8 bases identical to TRBD1. Looked up from germline, CDR1 is SEHNR and CDR2 is FQNEAQ (reference sequence). The CDR3 contains 15 residues. J was trimmed by 3 bases and V by 5 bases; bases with no gene match: 8. DNA of the CDR3: TGTGCCAGCAGCACCTCTACAGGGGGGGACTATGGCTACACCTTC. This codes for CASSTSTGGDYGYTF.

The J gene is TRBJ1-1, the V gene TRBV7-2; the D gene is possibly TRBD1 (5 bases). The V end lost 1 base, the J end lost 1 base, and 10 bases lay between the germline ends. Germline V gives CDR1 SGHTA, CDR2 FQGNSA. This CDR3 comprises 15 residues. CDR3 nucleotide sequence: TGTGCCAGCAGCTTAGAAGCAGGGACGAACACTGAAGCTTTCTTT. Translated, it gives CASSLEAGTNTEAFF. Complete variable domain (other parts from reference TRBV7-2 and TRBJ1-1): GAGVSQSPSNKVTEKGKDVELRCDPISGHTALYWYRQSLGQGLEFLIYFQGNSAPDKSGLPSDRFSAERTGGSVSTLTIQRTQQEDSAVYLCASSLEAGTNTEAFFGQGTRLTVV.

This clone has just a few counts. The rearrangement joins TRBV3-1 (or the pseudogene TRBV3-2) to TRBJ1-6; TRBD1 matches 8 bases. The CDR3 covers 14 residues. The germline V gene has CDR1 LGHDT and CDR2 YNNKEL (reference sequence). Unmatched junction bases numbered 2, after V lost 4 bases and J lost 6 bases. The DNA for the CDR3 is TGTGCCAGCAGCCTCGGACAGGGTAATTCACCCCTCCACTTT. As protein: CASSLGQGNSPLHF.

This clone was found once. The chain employs TRBV27 and TRBJ2-3, with a possible D match to TRBD2 (5 bases). There are 13 residues in the CDR3. V dropped 8 bases and J dropped 4 bases, with 13 bases sitting between them. Germline V CDR1 and CDR2: MNHEY, SMNVEV (reference sequence). Here the CDR3 DNA reads TGTGCCAGCCGTCTTGGGAGCGCAGATACGCAGTATTTT. This codes for CASRLGSADTQYF.